The TCR beta chain under discussion was sequenced for a study of blood T cell repertoires in COVID-19. Across the study: Acute and convalescent COVID-19 specimens originated in the United States, Italy and Spain. Sources were T cells, B-cell-depleted T cells, or PBMCs; the material itself was cDNA or gDNA.

As handled by the study authors: Amplification with reference gene primers provided the estimates of nucleated cell counts. Sequencing was performed with immunoSEQ multiplex PCR; in TCRdb, only in-frame clones are kept and a portion is missing. The V and J calls and clone size were taken over from that table, and D and trimming were inferred from the DNA. The data contain under 200,000 clones, roughly 70% of them singletons. The length of the CDR3 is 15 residues. Germline CDR1 reads SNHLY; CDR2 reads FYNNEI. V gave up 3 bases and J gave up 6 bases; unmatched junction bases: 3. The receptor's source is an elderly woman with acute or convalescent COVID-19. The chain is built from TRBV2 and TRBJ1-6; 9 bases agree with TRBD1. Sequencing was carried out using peripheral blood. CDR3 protein: CASSDRTGVNSPLHF. The CDR3, as DNA: TGTGCCAGCAGTGATAGGACAGGGGTTAATTCACCCCTCCACTTT.